Reported below is one T cell receptor (beta chain). Antigen specificity is unknown. An amount of RNA that ranged from roughly 0.5 to 1 ug was reverse transcribed with random hexamers. Each CDR3 protein is one row after TCRdb ran MiXCR on the immunoSEQ multiplex PCR reads. The sample gives over 300,000 distinct CDR3 sequences, 92% of which show up once; over 0.05% is in the top ten. This sample was included in a study of CD8 T cells in Susac syndrome. Study findings and constraints: It was acknowledged by the study that relatively few individuals were included in its TCR sequencing and HLA analysis.

The sequenced target, TCR beta, came from blood CD8+ and CD4+ T cells. TEMRA cells were enriched by FACS, while CD8+ and CD4+ T cells were obtained through a negative isolation that was performed magnetically. V was clipped by 4 bases and J by 2 bases, with 18 bases between them. The CDR3 loop spans 16 amino acids. Germline CDR1 reads SGHTS; CDR2 reads YDEGEE. The sample taken for sequencing was CD4+ T cells from PBMCs. The sequence derives from a human donor with multiple sclerosis. The chain is built from TRBV5-8 and TRBJ1-1; TRBD1 is a possible D gene (5 bases). The CDR3, as DNA: TGTGCCAGCAGCCCCAAGGGAAGGGGCTATAACACTGAAGCTTTCTTT. It specifies CASSPKGRGYNTEAFF.